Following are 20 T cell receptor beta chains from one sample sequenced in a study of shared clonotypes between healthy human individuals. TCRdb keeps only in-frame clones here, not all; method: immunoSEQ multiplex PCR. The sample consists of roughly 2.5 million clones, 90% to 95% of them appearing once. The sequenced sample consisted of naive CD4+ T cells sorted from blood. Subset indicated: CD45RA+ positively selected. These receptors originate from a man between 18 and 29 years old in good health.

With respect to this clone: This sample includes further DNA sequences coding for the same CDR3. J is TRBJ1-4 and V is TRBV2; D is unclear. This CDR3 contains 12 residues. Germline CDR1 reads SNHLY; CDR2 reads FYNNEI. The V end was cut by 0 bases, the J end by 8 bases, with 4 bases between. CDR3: CASSEAGEKLFF. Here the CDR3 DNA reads TGTGCCAGCAGTGAAGCCGGGGAAAAACTGTTTTTT.

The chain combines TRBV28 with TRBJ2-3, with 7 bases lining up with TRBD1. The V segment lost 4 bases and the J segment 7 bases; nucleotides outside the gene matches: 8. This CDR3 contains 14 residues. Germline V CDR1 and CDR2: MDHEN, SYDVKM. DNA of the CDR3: TGTGCCAGCAGTTCAGGGGGAAGTCTGTATACGCAGTATTTT. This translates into CASSSGGSLYTQYF.

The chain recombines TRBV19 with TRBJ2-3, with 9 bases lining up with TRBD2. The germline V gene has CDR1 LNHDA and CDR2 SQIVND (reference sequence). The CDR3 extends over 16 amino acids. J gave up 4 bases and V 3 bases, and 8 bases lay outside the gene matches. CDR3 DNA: TGTGCCAGTAGTATCTTCGCGGGAGGGATCCCAGATACGCAGTATTTT. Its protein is CASSIFAGGIPDTQYF. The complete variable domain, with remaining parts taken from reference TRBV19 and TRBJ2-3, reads DGGITQSPKYLFRKEGQNVTLSCEQNLNHDAMYWYRQDPGQGLRLIYYSQIVNDFQKGDIAEGYSVSREKKESFPLTVTSAQKNPTAFYLCASSIFAGGIPDTQYFGPGTRLTVL.

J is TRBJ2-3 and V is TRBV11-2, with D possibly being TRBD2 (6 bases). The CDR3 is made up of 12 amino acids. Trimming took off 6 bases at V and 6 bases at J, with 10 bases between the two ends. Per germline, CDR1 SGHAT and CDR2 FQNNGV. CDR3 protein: CASSPAGDTQYF. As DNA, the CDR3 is TGTGCCAGCAGTCCGGCGGGGGATACGCAGTATTTT. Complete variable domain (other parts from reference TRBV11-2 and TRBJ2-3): EAGVAQSPRYKIIEKRQSVAFWCNPISGHATLYWYQQILGQGPKLLIQFQNNGVVDDSQLPKDRFSAERLKGVDSTLKIQPAKLEDSAVYLCASSPAGDTQYFGPGTRLTVL.

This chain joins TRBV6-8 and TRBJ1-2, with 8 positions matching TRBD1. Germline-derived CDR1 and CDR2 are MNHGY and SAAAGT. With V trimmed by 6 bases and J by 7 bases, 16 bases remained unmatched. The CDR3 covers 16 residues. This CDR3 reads CASRPTPGQEEGGYTF. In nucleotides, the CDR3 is TGTGCCAGCAGACCCACTCCGGGACAGGAGGAGGGTGGCTACACCTTC.

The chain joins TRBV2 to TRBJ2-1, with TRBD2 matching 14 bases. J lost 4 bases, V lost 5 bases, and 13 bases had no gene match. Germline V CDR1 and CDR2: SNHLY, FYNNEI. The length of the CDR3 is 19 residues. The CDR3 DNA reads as TGTGCCAGCAGTAAGGGACTAGCGGGAGTAACCAAAGCTTACAATGAGCAGTTCTTC. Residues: CASSKGLAGVTKAYNEQFF.

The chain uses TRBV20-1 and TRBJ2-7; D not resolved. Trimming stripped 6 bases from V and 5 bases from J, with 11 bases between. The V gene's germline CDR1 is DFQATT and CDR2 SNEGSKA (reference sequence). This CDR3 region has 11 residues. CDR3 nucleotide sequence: TGCAGTGCCCCTAAGGGCCACGAGCAGTACTTC. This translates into CSAPKGHEQYF.

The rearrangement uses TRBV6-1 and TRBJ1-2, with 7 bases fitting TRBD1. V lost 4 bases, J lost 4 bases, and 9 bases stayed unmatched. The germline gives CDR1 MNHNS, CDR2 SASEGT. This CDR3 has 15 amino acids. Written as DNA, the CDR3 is TGTGCCAGCAGTGTGGGACAGCTCTGGACCTATGGCTACACCTTC. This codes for CASSVGQLWTYGYTF.

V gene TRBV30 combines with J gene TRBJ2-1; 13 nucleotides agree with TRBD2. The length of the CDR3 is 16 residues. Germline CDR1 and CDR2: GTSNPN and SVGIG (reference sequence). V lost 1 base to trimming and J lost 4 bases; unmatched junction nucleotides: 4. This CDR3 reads CAWSDLLAGGYNEQFF. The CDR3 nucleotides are TGTGCCTGGAGTGACCTACTAGCGGGGGGGTACAATGAGCAGTTCTTC. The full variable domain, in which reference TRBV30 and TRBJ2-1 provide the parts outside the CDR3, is SQTIHQWPATLVQPVGSPLSLECTVEGTSNPNLYWYRQAAGRGLQLLFYSVGIGQISSEVPQNLSASRPQDRQFILSSKKLLLSDSGFYLCAWSDLLAGGYNEQFFGPGTRLTVL.

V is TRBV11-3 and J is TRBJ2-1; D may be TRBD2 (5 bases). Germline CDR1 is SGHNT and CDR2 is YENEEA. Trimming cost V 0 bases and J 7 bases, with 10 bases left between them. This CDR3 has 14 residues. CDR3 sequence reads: CASSLEGGWNEQFF. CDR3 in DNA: TGTGCCAGCAGCTTAGAAGGCGGGTGGAATGAGCAGTTCTTC.

The CDR3 DNA sequence: TGTGCCAGCAGCTTGAGGGTAACTAGCGGGCGGGCCACAGATACGCAGTATTTT. Amino acid sequence: CASSLRVTSGRATDTQYF. The genes are TRBV5-6 and TRBJ2-3; 9 bases line up with TRBD2. The CDR3 is 18 residues long. V shed 1 base, J shed 2 bases, and the junction held 11 bases outside the gene matches. Per germline, CDR1 SGHDT and CDR2 YYEEEE.

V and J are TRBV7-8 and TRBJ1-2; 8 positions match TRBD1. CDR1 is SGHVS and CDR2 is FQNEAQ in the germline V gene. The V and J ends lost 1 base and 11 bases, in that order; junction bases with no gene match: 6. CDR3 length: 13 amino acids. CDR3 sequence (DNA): TGTGCCAGCAGCTTAGGAGAGACAGGGGAATACACCTTC. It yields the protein CASSLGETGEYTF.

The CDR3, as DNA: TGTGCTAGTGGTTTGGTACCTTCCACCGAGCGGACTGTCTCCTACAATGAGCAGTTCTTC. Its protein is CASGLVPSTERTVSYNEQFF. This sequence joins TRBV12-5 and TRBJ2-1; possibly TRBD2 for D (5 bases). Germline loops: CDR1 LGHNT, CDR2 FRNRAP. The CDR3 totals 20 residues. Trimming pared 0 bases from V and 0 bases from J, leaving 21 bases between. Supplemented by reference TRBV12-5 and TRBJ2-1, the full variable domain reads DARVTQTPRHKVTEMGQEVTMRCQPILGHNTVFWYRQTMMQGLELLAYFRNRAPLDDSGMPKDRFSAEMPDATLATLKIQPSEPRDSAVYFCASGLVPSTERTVSYNEQFFGPGTRLTVL.

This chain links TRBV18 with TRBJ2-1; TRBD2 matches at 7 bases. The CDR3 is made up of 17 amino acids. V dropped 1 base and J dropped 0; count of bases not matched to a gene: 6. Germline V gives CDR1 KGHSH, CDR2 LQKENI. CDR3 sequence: CASSPLREATSYNEQFF. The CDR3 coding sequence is TGTGCCAGCTCACCACTACGGGAGGCCACCTCCTACAATGAGCAGTTCTTC.

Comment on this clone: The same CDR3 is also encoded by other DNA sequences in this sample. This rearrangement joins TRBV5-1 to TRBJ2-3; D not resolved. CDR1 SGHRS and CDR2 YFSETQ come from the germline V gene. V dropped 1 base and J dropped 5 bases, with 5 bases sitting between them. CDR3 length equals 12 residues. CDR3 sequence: CASSLREDTQYF. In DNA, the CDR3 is TGCGCCAGCAGCTTGAGAGAAGATACGCAGTATTTT. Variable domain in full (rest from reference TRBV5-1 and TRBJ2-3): KAGVTQTPRYLIKTRGQQVTLSCSPISGHRSVSWYQQTPGQGLQFLFEYFSETQRNKGNFPGRFSGRQFSNSRSEMNVSTLELGDSALYLCASSLREDTQYFGPGTRLTVL.

CDR3 amino acids: CASSDRGNEQYF. The CDR3 DNA reads as TGTGCCAGCTCAGACAGGGGAAACGAGCAGTACTTC. The genes are TRBV18 and TRBJ2-7, with 8 bases that match TRBD1. The CDR3 loop spans 12 amino acids. J was trimmed by 5 bases and V by 5 bases; bases with no gene match: 2. Germline values: CDR1 KGHSH, CDR2 LQKENI.

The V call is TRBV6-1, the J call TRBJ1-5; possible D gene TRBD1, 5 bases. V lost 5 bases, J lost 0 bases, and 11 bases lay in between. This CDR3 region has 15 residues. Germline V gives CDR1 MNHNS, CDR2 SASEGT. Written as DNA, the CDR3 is TGTGCCAGCAGTCAGGGAGGCCATAGCAATCAGCCCCAGCATTTT. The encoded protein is CASSQGGHSNQPQHF.

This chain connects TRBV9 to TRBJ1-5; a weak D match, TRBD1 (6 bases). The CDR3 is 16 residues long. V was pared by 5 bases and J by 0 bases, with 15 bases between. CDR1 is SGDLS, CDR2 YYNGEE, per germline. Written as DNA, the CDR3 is TGTGCCAGCAGTCTTATAAGGACAGTTAGCAATCAGCCCCAGCATTTT. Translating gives CASSLIRTVSNQPQHF. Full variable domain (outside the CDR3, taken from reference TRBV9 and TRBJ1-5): DSGVTQTPKHLITATGQRVTLRCSPRSGDLSVYWYQQSLDQGLQFLIQYYNGEERAKGNILERFSAQQFPDLHSELNLSSLELGDSALYFCASSLIRTVSNQPQHFGDGTRLSIL.

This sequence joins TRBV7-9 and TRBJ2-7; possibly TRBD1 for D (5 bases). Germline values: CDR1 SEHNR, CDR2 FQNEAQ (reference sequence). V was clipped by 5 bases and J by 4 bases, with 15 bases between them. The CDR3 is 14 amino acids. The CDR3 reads CASSDQQVTYEQYF. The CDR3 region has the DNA TGTGCCAGCAGCGACCAACAGGTTACTTACGAGCAGTACTTC.

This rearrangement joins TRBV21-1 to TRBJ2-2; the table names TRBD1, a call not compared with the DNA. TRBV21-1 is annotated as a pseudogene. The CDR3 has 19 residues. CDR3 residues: CASSKAYDSESTNTGELFF. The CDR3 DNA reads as TGTGCCAGCAGCAAAGCGTATGACAGTGAATCGACGAACACCGGGGAGCTGTTTTTT.